This entry concerns a single TCR beta chain. Unique molecular identifiers were incorporated into the prepared TCRbeta library. TCRdb recomputed calls from the PCR reads with MiXCR, one row per CDR3 protein. The sample shows just under 550,000 distinct CDR3 sequences, around 19% of them seen only once. The sample is drawn from a study of T-cell reconstitution after alpha-beta-depleted transplantation in children. The CDR3 runs to 12 residues. V lost 6 bases to trimming and J lost 12 bases; unmatched junction nucleotides: 7. Germline V gene lookup returns CDR1 LGHDT and CDR2 YNNKEL (reference sequence).

This sample comprised PBMCs from the stem cell graft donor, obtained from the stem cell graft. This clonotype was obtained from a human donor who donated a stem cell graft to a child with acute lymphoblastic leukemia. The chain couples TRBV3-1 to TRBJ1-1, with 10 bases fitting TRBD1. The CDR3 sequence: CASSPDRGRTFF. The DNA of the CDR3 is TGTGCCAGCAGTCCGGACAGGGGGAGGACTTTCTTT.